The source of this T cell receptor beta chain is a study of cytomegalovirus exposure and HLA in healthy donors. General study results and limits: A later analysis linked a missense variant in DCLRE1C to the trimming of TCR beta V and J genes.

CDR1 is MNHNY, CDR2 SVGAGI, per germline (reference sequence). The CDR3 is made up of 15 amino acids. V was cut by 4 bases and J by 3 bases, with 14 bases left in between. Likely unrecorded immune exposures existed in these nominally healthy donors. A note on this clone: What it binds is unknown.

In the PCR, 60 Vbeta and 13 Jbeta primers were used. Clones were sequenced by immunoSEQ multiplex PCR, and TCRdb holds only the in-frame ones, with some missing. The sample carries 90,000 to 100,000 clones, roughly 69% recorded once. The clonotype comes from a man aged 50 to 59 in good health and CMV-seronegative. The chain joins TRBV6-6 to TRBJ2-3, with a tentative D call TRBD1 (6 bases). Source material: PBMCs. The CDR3 is CASSSHRDRTDTQYF. The CDR3 coding sequence is TGTGCCAGCAGTTCTCACAGGGATAGGACAGATACGCAGTATTTT.